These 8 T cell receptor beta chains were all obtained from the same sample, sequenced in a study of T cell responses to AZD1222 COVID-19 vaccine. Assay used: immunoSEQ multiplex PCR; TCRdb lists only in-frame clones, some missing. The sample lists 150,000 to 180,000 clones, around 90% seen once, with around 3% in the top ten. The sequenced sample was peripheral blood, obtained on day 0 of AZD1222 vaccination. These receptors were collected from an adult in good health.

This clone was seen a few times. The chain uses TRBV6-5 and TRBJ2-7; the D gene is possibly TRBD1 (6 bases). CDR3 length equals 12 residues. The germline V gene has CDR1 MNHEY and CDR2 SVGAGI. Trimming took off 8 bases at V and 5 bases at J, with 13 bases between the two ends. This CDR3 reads CASGRRGNEQYF. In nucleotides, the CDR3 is TGTGCCAGCGGCCGCAGGGGTAACGAGCAGTACTTC.

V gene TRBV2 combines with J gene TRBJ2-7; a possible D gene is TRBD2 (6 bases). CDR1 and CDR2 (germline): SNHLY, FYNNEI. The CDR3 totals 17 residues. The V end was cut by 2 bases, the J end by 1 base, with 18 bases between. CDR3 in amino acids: CASSEPLGGARSYEQYF. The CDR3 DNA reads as TGTGCCAGCAGTGAACCCCTTGGAGGGGCCAGGTCCTACGAGCAGTACTTC.

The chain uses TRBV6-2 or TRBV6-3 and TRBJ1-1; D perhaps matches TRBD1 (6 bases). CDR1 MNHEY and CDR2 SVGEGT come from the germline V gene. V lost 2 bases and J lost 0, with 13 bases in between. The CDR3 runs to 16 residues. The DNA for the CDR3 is TGTGCCAGCAGTTACACCGAGGGACACTTGAACACTGAAGCTTTCTTT. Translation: CASSYTEGHLNTEAFF.

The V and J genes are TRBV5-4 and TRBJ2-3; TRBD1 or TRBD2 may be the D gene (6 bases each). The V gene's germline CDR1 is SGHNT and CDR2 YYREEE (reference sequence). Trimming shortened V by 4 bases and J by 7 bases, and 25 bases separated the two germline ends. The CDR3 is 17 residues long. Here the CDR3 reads CASSRNLPGGPGNTQYF. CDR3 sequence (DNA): TGTGCCAGCAGCAGAAACCTCCCCGGGGGCCCGGGGAATACGCAGTATTTT.

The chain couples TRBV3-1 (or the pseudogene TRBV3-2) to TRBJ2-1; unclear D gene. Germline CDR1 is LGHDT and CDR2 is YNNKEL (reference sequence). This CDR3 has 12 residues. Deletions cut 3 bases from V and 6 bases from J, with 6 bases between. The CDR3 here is CASSQISNEQFF. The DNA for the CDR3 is TGTGCCAGCAGCCAGATTAGCAATGAGCAGTTCTTC.

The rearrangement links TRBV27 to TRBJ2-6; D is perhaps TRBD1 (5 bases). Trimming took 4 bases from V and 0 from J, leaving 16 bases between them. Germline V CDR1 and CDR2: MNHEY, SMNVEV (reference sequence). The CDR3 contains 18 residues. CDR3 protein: CASSSDIHPISGANVLTF. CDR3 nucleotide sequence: TGTGCCAGCAGTTCGGACATTCACCCAATCTCTGGGGCCAACGTCCTGACTTTC.

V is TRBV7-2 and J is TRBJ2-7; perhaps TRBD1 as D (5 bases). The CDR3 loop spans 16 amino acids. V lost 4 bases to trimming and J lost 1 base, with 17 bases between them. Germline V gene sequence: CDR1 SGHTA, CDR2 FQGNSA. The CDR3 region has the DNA TGTGCCAGCAGCTCCCATAGCCGGACATCTTCCTACGAGCAGTACTTC. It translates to CASSSHSRTSSYEQYF. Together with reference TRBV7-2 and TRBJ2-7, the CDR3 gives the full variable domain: GAGVSQSPSNKVTEKGKDVELRCDPISGHTALYWYRQSLGQGLEFLIYFQGNSAPDKSGLPSDRFSAERTGGSVSTLTIQRTQQEDSAVYLCASSSHSRTSSYEQYFGPGTRLTVT.

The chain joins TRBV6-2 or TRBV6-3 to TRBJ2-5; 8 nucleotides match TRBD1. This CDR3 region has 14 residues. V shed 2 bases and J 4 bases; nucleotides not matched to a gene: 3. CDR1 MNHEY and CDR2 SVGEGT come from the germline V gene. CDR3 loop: CASSYNRGLETQYF. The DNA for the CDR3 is TGTGCCAGCAGTTACAACAGGGGGTTAGAGACCCAGTACTTC.